Listed below are T cell receptor beta chains from one sample, sequenced in a study of OX40 agonist ivuxolimab in advanced cancers. Repertoires were generated with immunoSEQ multiplex PCR, while TCRdb's copy carries only in-frame clones and drops some. The profile covers 55,000 to 75,000 clones, with around 83% appearing a single time and around 1.1% taken by the ten largest. Sequenced here: CD4+ or CD8+ T cells sorted from blood, sampled in a trial of the OX40 agonist ivuxolimab. The receptors originated from an adult with an advanced solid tumor such as melanoma, head and neck, liver or kidney cancer. Each CDR3 is given with its conserved first and last residue. A D gene is named only where the DNA matches it firmly. The size of a clone is reported for some rows only, either as once, few or many, or as a class for expanded clones.

d_call: TRBD2; clone_size: NA; v_call: TRBV7-9; cdr3_length: 15; j_call: TRBJ2-1; cdr3_aa: CASSLGSGGPDEQFF; cdr3_nt: TGTGCCAGCAGCTTAGGTTCGGGGGGGCCGGATGAGCAGTTCTTC
d_call: TRBD1; clone_size: NA; v_call: TRBV7-2; cdr3_length: 15; j_call: TRBJ1-5; cdr3_aa: CASSPRTGGDQPQHF; cdr3_nt: TGTGCCAGCAGCCCGCGGACAGGGGGCGATCAGCCCCAGCATTTT
d_call: NA; clone_size: NA; v_call: TRBV4-3; cdr3_length: 16; j_call: TRBJ1-4; cdr3_aa: CASSQDLSGHEEKLFF; cdr3_nt: TGCGCCAGCAGCCAAGATTTATCAGGGCACGAGGAAAAACTGTTTTTT
d_call: TRBD1; clone_size: once; v_call: TRBV7-6; cdr3_length: 14; j_call: TRBJ1-1; cdr3_aa: CASSEQGPVAEAFF; cdr3_nt: TGTGCCAGCAGCGAACAGGGGCCGGTGGCTGAAGCTTTCTTT
d_call: TRBD2; clone_size: NA; v_call: TRBV6-5; cdr3_length: 15; j_call: TRBJ2-7; cdr3_aa: CASSYSTGLPYEQYF; cdr3_nt: TGTGCCAGCAGTTACTCTACGGGACTACCCTACGAGCAGTACTTC
d_call: NA; clone_size: once; v_call: TRBV6-5; cdr3_length: 13; j_call: TRBJ1-6; cdr3_aa: CASSYSRFSPLHF; cdr3_nt: TGTGCCAGCAGTTACTCGAGGTTTTCACCCCTCCACTTT
d_call: TRBD1; clone_size: NA; v_call: TRBV7-2; cdr3_length: 16; j_call: TRBJ2-7; cdr3_aa: CASRNPGTGRPYEQYF; cdr3_nt: TGTGCCAGCAGGAATCCCGGGACAGGGCGTCCCTACGAGCAGTACTTC
d_call: NA; clone_size: few; v_call: TRBV5-4; cdr3_length: 16; j_call: TRBJ2-1; cdr3_aa: CASSFPGHDPGDEQFF; cdr3_nt: TGTGCCAGCAGCTTCCCCGGGCACGATCCGGGGGATGAGCAGTTCTTC
d_call: TRBD1; clone_size: NA; v_call: TRBV6-1; cdr3_length: 16; j_call: TRBJ1-5; cdr3_aa: CAISEGQGYSNQPQHF; cdr3_nt: TGTGCCATCAGTGAAGGACAGGGATATAGCAATCAGCCCCAGCATTTT
d_call: NA; clone_size: few; v_call: TRBV11-3; cdr3_length: 13; j_call: TRBJ1-6; cdr3_aa: CASSLEWNSPLHF; cdr3_nt: TGTGCCAGCAGCTTAGAATGGAATTCACCCCTCCACTTT
d_call: NA; clone_size: NA; v_call: TRBV2; cdr3_length: 14; j_call: TRBJ1-1; cdr3_aa: CASSARGMNTEAFF; cdr3_nt: TGTGCCAGCAGTGCCCGGGGTATGAACACTGAAGCTTTCTTT
d_call: NA; clone_size: NA; v_call: TRBV6-5; cdr3_length: 14; j_call: TRBJ2-1; cdr3_aa: CASSLGYLYNEQFF; cdr3_nt: TGTGCCAGCAGCCTCGGGTACCTCTACAATGAGCAGTTCTTC
d_call: NA; clone_size: NA; v_call: TRBV7-2; cdr3_length: 13; j_call: TRBJ2-7; cdr3_aa: CASGTRRGYEQYF; cdr3_nt: TGTGCCAGCGGAACCCGGCGGGGCTACGAGCAGTACTTC
d_call: NA; clone_size: NA; v_call: TRBV5-4; cdr3_length: 13; j_call: TRBJ1-2; cdr3_aa: CASSQIQGGGYTF; cdr3_nt: TGTGCCAGCAGCCAAATACAGGGTGGCGGCTACACCTTC
d_call: NA; clone_size: NA; v_call: TRBV29-1; cdr3_length: 13; j_call: TRBJ2-2; cdr3_aa: CSVEEVNTGELFF; cdr3_nt: TGCAGCGTTGAAGAAGTGAACACCGGGGAGCTGTTTTTT
d_call: NA; clone_size: NA; v_call: TRBV2; cdr3_length: 13; j_call: TRBJ2-2; cdr3_aa: CATSPGNTGELFF; cdr3_nt: TGTGCCACCAGTCCAGGAAACACCGGGGAGCTGTTTTTT
d_call: TRBD1; clone_size: few; v_call: TRBV19; cdr3_length: 15; j_call: TRBJ1-1; cdr3_aa: CASTQWWTGRTEAFF; cdr3_nt: TGTGCCAGTACCCAGTGGTGGACAGGGAGAACTGAAGCTTTCTTT
d_call: NA; clone_size: NA; v_call: TRBV19; cdr3_length: 13; j_call: TRBJ1-1; cdr3_aa: CASSITGNTEAFF; cdr3_nt: TGTGCCAGTAGTATTACGGGGAACACTGAAGCTTTCTTT
d_call: TRBD1; clone_size: once; v_call: TRBV9; cdr3_length: 15; j_call: TRBJ1-1; cdr3_aa: CASSTMGQMNTEAFF; cdr3_nt: TGTGCCAGCAGCACAATGGGACAGATGAACACTGAAGCTTTCTTT
d_call: NA; clone_size: NA; v_call: TRBV10-1; cdr3_length: 14; j_call: TRBJ2-1; cdr3_aa: CASSEGVMGYEQFF; cdr3_nt: TGCGCCAGCAGTGAGGGTGTTATGGGCTATGAGCAGTTCTTC
d_call: TRBD1; clone_size: NA; v_call: TRBV11-2; cdr3_length: 14; j_call: TRBJ1-2; cdr3_aa: CASSLMDRVAGYTF; cdr3_nt: TGTGCCAGCAGCTTGATGGACAGGGTCGCTGGCTACACCTTC
d_call: NA; clone_size: NA; v_call: TRBV7-3; cdr3_length: 13; j_call: TRBJ2-5; cdr3_aa: CASSLTGGETQYF; cdr3_nt: TGTGCCAGCAGCTTAACCGGGGGTGAGACCCAGTACTTC
d_call: NA; clone_size: NA; v_call: TRBV5-1; cdr3_length: 11; j_call: TRBJ2-1; cdr3_aa: CASSFYNEQFF; cdr3_nt: TGCGCCAGCAGCTTTTACAATGAGCAGTTCTTC
d_call: NA; clone_size: NA; v_call: TRBV6-5; cdr3_length: 14; j_call: TRBJ1-3; cdr3_aa: CASTRAPTGNTIYF; cdr3_nt: TGTGCCAGCACCCGGGCACCCACTGGAAACACCATATATTTT
d_call: TRBD1; clone_size: NA; v_call: TRBV7-2; cdr3_length: 17; j_call: TRBJ1-4; cdr3_aa: CASSSGQGAGTNEKLFF; cdr3_nt: TGTGCCAGCAGCTCGGGACAGGGGGCGGGAACTAATGAAAAACTGTTTTTT
d_call: TRBD2; clone_size: once; v_call: TRBV18; cdr3_length: 18; j_call: TRBJ2-3; cdr3_aa: CASSPFGLAGGPGDTQYF; cdr3_nt: TGTGCCAGCTCACCTTTTGGGCTAGCGGGGGGGCCAGGAGATACGCAGTATTTT
d_call: NA; clone_size: once; v_call: TRBV7-2; cdr3_length: 14; j_call: TRBJ2-3; cdr3_aa: CASIEPGATDTQYF; cdr3_nt: TGTGCCAGCATCGAACCAGGAGCCACAGATACGCAGTATTTT